This T cell receptor (beta chain) came from a study of cytomegalovirus exposure and HLA in healthy donors. Overall study findings and caveats: Later on, a genetic analysis was performed. It linked a missense variant in DCLRE1C with V- and J-gene trimming of TCR beta.

Concerning this clone: Its target is unknown.

PCR primers comprised 60 Vbeta and 13 Jbeta primers. TCRdb keeps only in-frame clones here, not all; method: immunoSEQ multiplex PCR. The table lists more than 95,000 clones, approximately 86% of them singletons. V was trimmed by 5 bases and J by 5 bases, leaving 14 bases between them. The germline V gene encodes CDR1 SGHRS and CDR2 YFSETQ. The CDR3 extends over 13 amino acids. The chain combines TRBV5-1 with TRBJ2-7; weak D call: TRBD1 (6 bases). Input material: PBMCs. This TCR was recovered from a man between 18 and 29 years old in good health and CMV-seronegative. Written as DNA, the CDR3 is TGCGCCAGCAGGACAGGACACACGGACGAGCAGTACTTC. Its protein product is CASRTGHTDEQYF.